Presented here are 20 T cell receptor beta chains from one specimen sequenced in a study of blood T cell repertoires in COVID-19. Profiled with immunoSEQ multiplex PCR; TCRdb holds only in-frame clones, not every one. The sample records 200,000 to 250,000 clones, around 83% being singletons. The source material was peripheral blood. These receptors all stem from a man aged 45-65 years with active or convalescent COVID-19.

V is TRBV2 and J is TRBJ1-2, with D possibly being TRBD1 (6 bases). The CDR3 is 15 residues long. V lost 7 bases and J 11 bases, leaving 26 bases between the germline ends. The germline CDR1 and CDR2 sequences are SNHLY and FYNNEI. The CDR3 protein is CASKPFLGDITYYTF. The CDR3 DNA sequence: TGTGCCAGCAAACCCTTTCTGGGGGACATCACTTATTACACCTTC.

This clone showed up just once. The chain has TRBV10-3 and TRBJ2-2, with D possibly matching TRBD1 (6 bases). V shed 4 bases and J shed 3 bases, with 9 bases lying between them. The V gene's germline CDR1 is ENHRY and CDR2 SYGVKD. The CDR3 is 14 amino acids. The CDR3, as DNA: TGTGCCATCAGTGGTCGGACAGACACCGGGGAGCTGTTTTTT. It encodes CAISGRTDTGELFF.

V and J are TRBV29-1 and TRBJ2-3; TRBD2 is a possible D gene (5 bases). Germline V gene sequence: CDR1 SQVTM, CDR2 ANQGSEA. This CDR3 is 12 amino acids long. V was cut by 4 bases and J by 2 bases, with 7 bases left in between. As DNA, the CDR3 is TGCAGCGTTGGAGGGCCCACAGATACGCAGTATTTT. It encodes CSVGGPTDTQYF.

The chain is built from TRBV2 and TRBJ2-7; 9 nucleotides align to TRBD1. CDR1 and CDR2 from the germline V gene are SNHLY and FYNNEI. Germline trimming cut 5 bases from V and 7 bases from J; bases unmatched to any gene: 9. The CDR3 has 14 residues. For the CDR3, the DNA is TGTGCCAGCAGTTCCGGCACAGGGGGCAGAGAGCAGTACGTC. Translating gives CASSSGTGGREQYV.

The chain employs TRBV6-5 and TRBJ1-2; 7 positions agree with TRBD1. The CDR3 totals 16 residues. The V gene end was trimmed by 0 bases and the J gene end by 0 bases; junction bases not matched to a gene: 4. Germline CDR1 MNHEY, CDR2 SVGAGI. CDR3 residues: CASSYSKTGTNYGYTF. CDR3 sequence (DNA): TGTGCCAGCAGTTACTCAAAGACAGGGACTAACTATGGCTACACCTTC.

This clone was counted once. The rearrangement uses TRBV27 and TRBJ2-7; D ambiguous. Per germline, CDR1 MNHEY and CDR2 SMNVEV (reference sequence). The CDR3 is made up of 12 amino acids. Trimming pared 6 bases from V and 2 bases from J, leaving 8 bases between. Here the CDR3 reads CASRGLAYEQYF. In nucleotides, the CDR3 is TGTGCCAGCAGGGGCCTTGCCTACGAGCAGTACTTC.

To note about this clone: Other DNA sequences within the sample encode an identical CDR3. This sequence joins TRBV28 and TRBJ2-5; 9 nucleotides align to TRBD2. The J segment lost 4 bases and the V segment lost 2 bases, leaving 5 bases of the junction unmatched. This CDR3 has 15 residues. Germline-derived CDR1 and CDR2 are MDHEN and SYDVKM. The CDR3 region has the DNA TGTGCCAGCAGTTTAGGGCTAGCGGGGATAGAGACCCAGTACTTC. Its translation: CASSLGLAGIETQYF.

The V call is TRBV2, the J call TRBJ1-3; 10 bases agree with TRBD1. V trimming: 6 bases; J trimming: 0 bases; junction bases outside the gene matches: 5. Germline V gene data show CDR1 as SNHLY and CDR2 as FYNNEI. The CDR3 contains 16 residues. The DNA of the CDR3 is TGTGCCAGCAGCCCGGACAGGGGGGACTCTGGAAACACCATATATTTT. Translated, it gives CASSPDRGDSGNTIYF.

The chain is built from TRBV5-4 and TRBJ2-3, with 8 bases aligning to TRBD2. The CDR3 is 17 residues long. J lost 0 bases, V lost 1 base, and 7 bases had no gene match. Germline V gene data show CDR1 as SGHNT and CDR2 as YYREEE (reference sequence). The DNA for the CDR3 is TGTGCCAGCAGCTTGATAAAAGCGGGGGTAAGCACAGATACGCAGTATTTT. It translates to CASSLIKAGVSTDTQYF.

V usage is TRBV6-1 and J usage is TRBJ2-4; a weak D match, TRBD1 (6 bases). V was clipped by 4 bases and J by 2 bases, with 21 bases between them. This CDR3 contains 18 residues. CDR1 MNHNS and CDR2 SASEGT come from the germline V gene. The DNA for the CDR3 is TGTGCCAGCAGTGCGGACAGAGGGTTCCCCTTATCCAAAAACATTCAGTACTTC. It specifies CASSADRGFPLSKNIQYF.

J is TRBJ1-1 and V is TRBV5-8; possible D gene TRBD1, 5 bases. This CDR3 has 13 residues. Deletions cut 5 bases from V and 7 bases from J, with 15 bases between. CDR1 SGHTS and CDR2 YDEGEE come from the germline V gene. The CDR3 loop is CASSFWGVFEAFF. CDR3 nucleotides: TGTGCCAGCAGTTTTTGGGGGGTGTTTGAAGCTTTCTTT.

V and J are TRBV18 and TRBJ2-2; 9 bases match TRBD1. Germline V gives CDR1 KGHSH, CDR2 LQKENI. The CDR3 runs to 16 residues. V trimming: 1 base; J trimming: 7 bases; junction bases outside the gene matches: 7. The CDR3 reads CASSPRKTGGNGELFF. The DNA of the CDR3 is TGTGCCAGCTCACCACGTAAAACAGGGGGCAACGGGGAGCTGTTTTTT.

This chain links TRBV6-5 with TRBJ1-1, with D hard to call. CDR3 length: 13 residues. V lost 4 bases to trimming and J lost 4 bases, with 10 bases between them. Germline V gene data show CDR1 as MNHEY and CDR2 as SVGAGI. The CDR3 loop reads CASSFGSGTEAFF. The CDR3 DNA is TGTGCCAGCAGTTTCGGGAGCGGCACTGAAGCTTTCTTT.

The chain employs TRBV21-1 and TRBJ2-3; the listed D gene, TRBD2, was not tested against the DNA. TRBV21-1 is noted as a pseudogene. The CDR3 length is 18 residues. CDR3 sequence: CASSSTRHPADFTDTQYF. The CDR3 DNA reads as TGTGCCAGCAGCAGCACTAGACATCCAGCGGACTTCACAGATACGCAGTATTTT.

The chain combines TRBV4-3 with TRBJ1-3, with TRBD1 matching 10 bases. Germline assignment: CDR1 LGHNA and CDR2 YSLEER. The CDR3 contains 15 residues. Trimming removed 4 bases from V and 1 base from J; junction bases left unmatched: 1. CDR3 protein: CASSPGQGSGNTIYF. The CDR3, as DNA: TGCGCCAGCAGCCCGGGACAGGGGTCTGGAAACACCATATATTTT.

CDR3 amino acids: CASGTPGQGVNNEQFF. CDR3 DNA: TGTGCCAGTGGTACGCCGGGACAGGGGGTTAACAATGAGCAGTTCTTC. J is TRBJ2-1 and V is TRBV19, with TRBD1 identical over 11 bases. The V gene's germline CDR1 is LNHDA and CDR2 SQIVND (reference sequence). V dropped 8 bases and J dropped 5; count of bases not matched to a gene: 11. The CDR3 extends over 16 amino acids.

The genes are TRBV5-5 and TRBJ2-2, with TRBD1 matching 10 bases. The J segment lost 4 bases and the V segment lost 4 bases, leaving 4 bases of the junction unmatched. Germline assignment: CDR1 SGHKS and CDR2 YYEKEE (reference sequence). The CDR3 is made up of 15 amino acids. The CDR3 sequence is CASSGTGVGTGELFF. Here the CDR3 DNA reads TGTGCCAGCAGCGGGACAGGGGTGGGCACCGGGGAGCTGTTTTTT.

The chain is built from TRBV24-1 and TRBJ1-4; possibly TRBD1 for D (5 bases). This CDR3 is built from 14 residues. Germline loops: CDR1 KGHDR, CDR2 SFDVKD. V shed 1 base and J shed 7 bases, with 9 bases lying between them. CDR3 coding DNA: TGTGCCACCAGTGATTTCAGGGATCCTGAAAAACTGTTTTTT. Translation: CATSDFRDPEKLFF.

The chain joins TRBV12-3 or TRBV12-4 to TRBJ2-7; 8 bases map to TRBD1. The CDR3 extends over 13 amino acids. Losses at the gene ends were 4 bases for V and 6 bases for J; bases not matched to a gene: 5. The DNA of the CDR3 is TGTGCCAGCAGTTGGCGCAGGGGGCTCGAGCAGTACTTC. Protein: CASSWRRGLEQYF.

J is TRBJ2-5 and V is TRBV18; 8 bases fit TRBD2. Germline values: CDR1 KGHSH, CDR2 LQKENI. J was trimmed by 4 bases and V by 3 bases; bases with no gene match: 10. This CDR3 spans 16 amino acids. The CDR3 loop reads CASSPSLNLAGETQYF. Written as DNA, the CDR3 is TGTGCCAGCTCACCCAGTTTGAATCTAGCGGGAGAGACCCAGTACTTC.